Listed below are T cell receptor beta chains from one sample, sequenced in a study of cytomegalovirus exposure and HLA in healthy donors. TCRdb keeps only in-frame clones here, not all; method: immunoSEQ multiplex PCR. The sample yields some 100,000 clones, 70% to 80% seen once. The specimen was PBMCs. Receptor source: a female donor in good health and CMV-seropositive. Each CDR3 is given without its conserved first and last residue. Fields, in order: D gene, V gene, J gene, CDR3 protein. The D gene is left open where the match is weak.

.,TRBV7-9,TRBJ2-1,ASSTRGNEQF
.,TRBV5-1,TRBJ1-1,ASSLKGGVEAF
.,TRBV12-5,TRBJ2-3,ASGPEALTQY
.,TRBV6-5,TRBJ1-1,ASSYSALNTEAF
.,TRBV6-5,TRBJ1-2,ASSYSGLANYGYT
.,TRBV2,TRBJ2-7,ASGQGNSEQY
.,TRBV6-6,TRBJ1-3,ASSYGGDSGNTIY
.,TRBV27,TRBJ1-4,ASSLFRDTEKLF
.,TRBV4-2,TRBJ2-1,ASSQDMEGRTGEQF
TRBD2,TRBV5-1,TRBJ2-3,ASSFSGRAKDTQY
.,TRBV18,TRBJ1-4,ASSPPGDTEKLF
.,TRBV6-5,TRBJ2-2,ASSPSVNTGELF
.,TRBV7-9,TRBJ2-1,ASSLVDSSYNEQF
.,TRBV19,TRBJ2-3,ASGRGGDLDTQY
.,TRBV4-3,TRBJ2-2,ASSQDGVPNTGELF
.,TRBV23-1,TRBJ1-2,ASTAKRGLRLDIGV
.,TRBV18,TRBJ1-3,ASSPQEVTGGNTIY
TRBD1,TRBV9,TRBJ1-4,ASSPWTGSRIEKLF
TRBD1,TRBV4-1,TRBJ1-4,ASSQERTGWNEKLF
.,TRBV5-8,TRBJ2-2,ASSAGRGKGGTGELF
TRBD1,TRBV5-1,TRBJ1-1,ASSPTGANTEAF
TRBD2,TRBV11-3,TRBJ2-7,ASSLGGGSSYEQY
.,TRBV20-1,TRBJ2-3,SARGGDTQY
.,TRBV19,TRBJ1-2,ASSLEDQGFGYT
.,TRBV7-9,TRBJ1-2,ASSLDGVYGYT
.,TRBV19,TRBJ2-4,ASNVGRGGDIQY
.,TRBV18,TRBJ1-1,ASSPLGRGSGVPTEAF
TRBD2,TRBV15,TRBJ2-2,ATSRPLAGAGGELF
.,TRBV19,TRBJ1-2,ASSRAGNYGYT
TRBD1,TRBV9,TRBJ2-1,ASSTGTGVYNEQF
.,TRBV14,TRBJ1-1,ASSQDQGENTEAF
TRBD2,TRBV5-1,TRBJ2-1,ASSPDDGGEF
TRBD2,TRBV5-6,TRBJ2-3,ASSPFGLAGVTDTQY
TRBD1,TRBV14,TRBJ2-7,ASSQDMGQGAAEQY
TRBD1,TRBV5-6,TRBJ1-6,ASSPDRVYSPLH
.,TRBV30,TRBJ2-1,AWSGQSYEQF
.,TRBV30,TRBJ1-2,AWSTGYGYT
TRBD1,TRBV4-2,TRBJ1-2,ASSQGDRAPGYT
.,TRBV7-9,TRBJ2-1,ASSPMGRGAQDEQF